What follows is one TCR beta chain and its context. V was clipped by 3 bases and J by 4 bases; unmatched bases: 4. Germline CDR1 is SGHVS and CDR2 is FQNEAQ. The CDR3 has 16 residues. This sample is drawn from a study of blood T cell repertoires in COVID-19. TCRdb keeps only in-frame clones here, not all; method: immunoSEQ multiplex PCR. The table records 260,000 or so clones, 85% of them present only once. The chain carries TRBV7-8 and TRBJ2-3; 13 bases agree with TRBD2. The specimen was PBMCs or T cells enriched from blood (not recorded which). This receptor was obtained from a woman aged 45 to 65 who had recovered from COVID-19. The CDR3 DNA reads as TGTGCCAGCAGCTTTGGGACTAGCGGGGTCCCAGATACGCAGTATTTT. Translated: CASSFGTSGVPDTQYF.